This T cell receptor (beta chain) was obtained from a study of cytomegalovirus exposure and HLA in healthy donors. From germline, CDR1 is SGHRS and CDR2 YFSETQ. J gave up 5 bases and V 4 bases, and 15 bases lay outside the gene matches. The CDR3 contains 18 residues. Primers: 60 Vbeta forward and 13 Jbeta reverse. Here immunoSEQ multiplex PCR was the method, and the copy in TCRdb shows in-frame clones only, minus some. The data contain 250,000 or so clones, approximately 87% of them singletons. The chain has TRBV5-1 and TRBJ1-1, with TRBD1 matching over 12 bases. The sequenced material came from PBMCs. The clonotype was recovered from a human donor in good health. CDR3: CASSTKGTGGIGQTEAFF. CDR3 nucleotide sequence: TGCGCCAGCAGCACGAAAGGGACAGGGGGCATCGGACAAACTGAAGCTTTCTTT.